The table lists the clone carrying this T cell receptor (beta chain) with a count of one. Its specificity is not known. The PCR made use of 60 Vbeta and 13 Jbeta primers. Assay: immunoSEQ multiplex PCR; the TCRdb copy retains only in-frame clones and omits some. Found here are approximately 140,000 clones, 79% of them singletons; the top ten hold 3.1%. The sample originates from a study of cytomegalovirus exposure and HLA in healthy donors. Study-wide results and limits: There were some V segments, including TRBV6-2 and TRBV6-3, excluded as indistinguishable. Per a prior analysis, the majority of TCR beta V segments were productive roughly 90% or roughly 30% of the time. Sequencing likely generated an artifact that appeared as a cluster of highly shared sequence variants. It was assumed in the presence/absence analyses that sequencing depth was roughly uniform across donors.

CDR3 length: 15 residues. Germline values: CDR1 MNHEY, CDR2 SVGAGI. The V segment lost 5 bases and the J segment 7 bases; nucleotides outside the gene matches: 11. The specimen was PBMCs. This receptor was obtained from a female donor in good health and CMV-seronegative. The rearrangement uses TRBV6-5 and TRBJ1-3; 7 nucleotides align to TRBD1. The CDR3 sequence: CASSPQPTGINTIYF. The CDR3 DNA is TGTGCCAGCAGTCCCCAACCGACAGGGATTAACACCATATATTTT.